These 16 T cell receptor beta chains originate from one sample sequenced in a study of blood T cell repertoires in COVID-19. This table comes from immunoSEQ multiplex PCR, and its TCRdb copy is limited to in-frame clones, with some not included. The sample has roughly 170,000 clones; 86% are singletons. What was sequenced was peripheral blood. All receptors derive from a man between 70 and 80 years old with active or convalescent COVID-19.

This clone came up once. This sequence joins TRBV10-2 and TRBJ2-5; 8 bases are a match to TRBD2. The CDR3 runs 15 residues. Germline CDR1 reads WSHSY; CDR2 reads SAAADI. The trim removed 6 bases at V and 5 bases at J, leaving 11 bases unmatched. CDR3 sequence: CASRQSGGPGETQYF. CDR3 sequence (DNA): TGCGCCAGCAGGCAGTCGGGAGGGCCGGGCGAGACCCAGTACTTC.

The chain recombines TRBV9 with TRBJ2-6; TRBD1 matches at 8 bases. The CDR3 contains 16 residues. After removal of 5 bases from V and 2 bases from J, the junction contained 6 bases not matched to a gene. From germline, CDR1 is SGDLS and CDR2 YYNGEE. The CDR3 sequence is CASSHTGGAGANVLTF. The CDR3 region has the DNA TGTGCCAGCAGTCATACAGGGGGAGCTGGGGCCAACGTCCTGACTTTC.

This clone has more than one count but fewer than ten. The chain uses TRBV25-1 and TRBJ2-1; D not certain. This CDR3 is 13 amino acids long. Germline V gene sequence: CDR1 MGHDK, CDR2 SYGVNS. Trimming removed 3 bases from V and 10 bases from J, with 13 bases in between. CDR3 sequence reads: CASSDLAVGEQFF. The CDR3 nucleotides read TGTGCCAGCAGTGATCTTGCAGTCGGGGAGCAGTTCTTC.

The rearrangement uses TRBV6-5 and TRBJ1-4; D is uncertain. The CDR3 length is 16 residues. The germline CDR1 and CDR2 sequences are MNHEY and SVGAGI. V dropped 0 bases and J dropped 9 bases, with 17 bases sitting between them. Written as DNA, the CDR3 is TGTGCCAGCAGTTACTCGACTCGAGGATGGGAGCAAAAACTGTTTTTT. Protein: CASSYSTRGWEQKLFF.

This clone appeared a few times. This chain connects TRBV6-5 to TRBJ2-7; D possibly corresponds to TRBD2 (7 bases). Trimming shortened V by 6 bases and J by 1 base, and 16 bases separated the two germline ends. CDR3 length: 15 amino acids. Per germline, CDR1 MNHEY and CDR2 SVGAGI. CDR3: CASSRRGEGSYEQYF. CDR3 in DNA: TGTGCCAGCAGCCGGAGGGGGGAGGGATCCTACGAGCAGTACTTC.

The chain recombines TRBV3-1 (or the pseudogene TRBV3-2) with TRBJ1-5; D remains unclear. Trimming stripped 0 bases from V and 6 bases from J, with 6 bases between. Per the germline V gene, CDR1 is LGHDT and CDR2 is YNNKEL (reference sequence). The CDR3 length is 13 residues. CDR3 residues: CASSQDRGQPQHF. The CDR3 DNA reads TGTGCCAGCAGCCAAGATCGGGGTCAGCCCCAGCATTTT.

The sample holds one count of this clone. The V and J genes are TRBV3-1 (or the pseudogene TRBV3-2) and TRBJ1-1; perhaps TRBD1 as D (5 bases). This CDR3 spans 16 amino acids. V dropped 3 bases and J dropped 1 base, with 15 bases sitting between them. Germline CDR1 and CDR2: LGHDT and YNNKEL (reference sequence). CDR3 coding DNA: TGTGCCAGCAGCCACCCCCGGGGGGTAGGGAACACTGAAGCTTTCTTT. It encodes CASSHPRGVGNTEAFF.

This chain links TRBV18 with TRBJ1-1; 9 nucleotides align to TRBD1. The V gene's germline CDR1 is KGHSH and CDR2 LQKENI. CDR3 length: 15 amino acids. V lost 2 bases and J lost 0; bases outside the gene matches: 1. CDR3 bases: TGTGCCAGCTCACCAACAGGGGGCTTGAACACTGAAGCTTTCTTT. Protein: CASSPTGGLNTEAFF.

The chain links TRBV6-2 or TRBV6-3 to TRBJ1-1; possible D gene TRBD1, 6 bases. CDR1 is MNHEY and CDR2 is SVGEGT in the germline V gene. This CDR3 contains 14 residues. With 5 bases removed from V and 0 bases from J, the gap between germline ends came to 10 bases. The CDR3 protein is CASSPGQMNTEAFF. Written as DNA, the CDR3 is TGTGCCAGCAGTCCCGGACAGATGAACACTGAAGCTTTCTTT.

The CDR3 sequence is CASSLARSLSSGNTIYF. As DNA, the CDR3 is TGTGCCAGCAGCTTAGCGCGGTCGTTGAGCTCTGGAAACACCATATATTTT. The chain joins TRBV7-6 to TRBJ1-3, with D unclear. V was trimmed by 0 bases and J by 0 bases, leaving 12 bases between them. Germline CDR1 is SGHVS and CDR2 is FNYEAQ. The CDR3 has 17 amino acids.

This chain links TRBV28 with TRBJ2-3; possible D gene TRBD2, 5 bases. This CDR3 is 13 amino acids long. Germline-derived CDR1 and CDR2 are MDHEN and SYDVKM. V was clipped by 8 bases and J by 2 bases, with 11 bases between them. The CDR3 DNA sequence: TGTGCCAGCCGGCGGGCGGACACAGATACGCAGTATTTT. Its protein product is CASRRADTDTQYF.

This chain joins TRBV10-3 and TRBJ1-1, with 7 bases that match TRBD1. V gave up 3 bases and J gave up 0 bases; unmatched junction bases: 1. CDR1 and CDR2 (germline): ENHRY, SYGVKD. The CDR3 is 14 residues long. The CDR3 DNA reads TGTGCCATCAGTGAACAGGGGTTGAACACTGAAGCTTTCTTT. The encoded protein is CAISEQGLNTEAFF.

The chain joins TRBV6-2 or TRBV6-3 to TRBJ2-1, with 10 positions matching TRBD2. Trimming at V came to 5 bases and at J to 2 bases, leaving 3 bases not matched to a gene. Germline CDR1 and CDR2: MNHEY and SVGEGT. CDR3 size: 15 residues. CDR3 sequence reads: CASSKLAGTYNEQFF. In DNA form, the CDR3 reads TGTGCCAGCAGTAAACTAGCGGGAACCTACAATGAGCAGTTCTTC.

This CDR3 reads CSASQRADFIPYEQYF. The CDR3 nucleotides read TGCAGTGCTAGTCAGAGGGCAGACTTTATTCCATACGAGCAGTACTTC. This sequence joins TRBV20-1 and TRBJ2-7, with a tentative D call TRBD2 (5 bases). This CDR3 comprises 16 residues. Germline V gives CDR1 DFQATT, CDR2 SNEGSKA (reference sequence). The V end lost 3 bases, the J end lost 4 bases, and 22 bases lay between the germline ends.

The V and J genes are TRBV5-4 and TRBJ2-1; 8 nucleotides agree with TRBD1. Germline V gene sequence: CDR1 SGHNT, CDR2 YYREEE (reference sequence). This CDR3 has 16 residues. The ends lost 0 bases at V and 8 bases at J; junction bases unmatched: 10. DNA of the CDR3: TGTGCCAGCAGCTTGGAGGGGGCAGGGGGCTGGGATGAGCAGTTCTTC. It codes for CASSLEGAGGWDEQFF.

The chain joins TRBV5-1 to TRBJ2-7; 7 bases fit TRBD2. The CDR3 loop spans 18 amino acids. Losses at the gene ends were 4 bases for V and 6 bases for J; bases not matched to a gene: 22. Germline loops: CDR1 SGHRS, CDR2 YFSETQ. The CDR3 coding sequence is TGCGCCAGCAGCCTCCCCGGCGGGGCCTCGGCGGGAGCGCTCGAGCAGTACTTC. It specifies CASSLPGGASAGALEQYF.